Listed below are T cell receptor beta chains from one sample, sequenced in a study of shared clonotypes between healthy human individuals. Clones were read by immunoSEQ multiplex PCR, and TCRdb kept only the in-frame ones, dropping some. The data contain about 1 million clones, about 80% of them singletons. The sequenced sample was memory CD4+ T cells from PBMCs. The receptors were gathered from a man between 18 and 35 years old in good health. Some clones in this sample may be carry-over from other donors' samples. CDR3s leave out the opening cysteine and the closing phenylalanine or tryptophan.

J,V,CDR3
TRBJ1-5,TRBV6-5,ASSYSGTATNQPQH
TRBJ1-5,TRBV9,ASSGGGVSNQPQH
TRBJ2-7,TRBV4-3,ASSQDVGSRGYEQY
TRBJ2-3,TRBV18,ASSPALTDTQY
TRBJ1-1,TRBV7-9,ASNQADGWTEAF
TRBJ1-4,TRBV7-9,ASSFFTDGNEKLF
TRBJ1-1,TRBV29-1,SVKMNTEAF
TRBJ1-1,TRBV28,ASSSGAEAF
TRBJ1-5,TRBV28,ASSLSGRHSNQPQH
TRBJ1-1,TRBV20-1,SAKMNTEAF
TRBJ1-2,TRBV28,ASRLPQYGYT
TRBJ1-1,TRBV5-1,ASSLGGGRTTEAF
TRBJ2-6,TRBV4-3,ASSQSHRQGAESGANVLT
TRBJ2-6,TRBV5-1,ASSLAGAQGWGANVLT
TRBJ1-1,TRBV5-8,ASSPETLNTEAF
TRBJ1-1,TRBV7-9,ASSLGGSNTEAF
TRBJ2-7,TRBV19,ASSINGWSSYEQY
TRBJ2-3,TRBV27,ASSLDRGPPGYTQY
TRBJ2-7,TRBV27,ASSLVSGESYEQY
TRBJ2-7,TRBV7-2,ASSLESGLTEQY
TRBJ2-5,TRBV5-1,ASSPVLDPGETQY
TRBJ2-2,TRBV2,ASTPIGAGELF
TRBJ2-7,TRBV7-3,ASSAGQGVDEQY
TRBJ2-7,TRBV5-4,ASSVDLYEQY
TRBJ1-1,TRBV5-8,ASSLDRVVTEAF